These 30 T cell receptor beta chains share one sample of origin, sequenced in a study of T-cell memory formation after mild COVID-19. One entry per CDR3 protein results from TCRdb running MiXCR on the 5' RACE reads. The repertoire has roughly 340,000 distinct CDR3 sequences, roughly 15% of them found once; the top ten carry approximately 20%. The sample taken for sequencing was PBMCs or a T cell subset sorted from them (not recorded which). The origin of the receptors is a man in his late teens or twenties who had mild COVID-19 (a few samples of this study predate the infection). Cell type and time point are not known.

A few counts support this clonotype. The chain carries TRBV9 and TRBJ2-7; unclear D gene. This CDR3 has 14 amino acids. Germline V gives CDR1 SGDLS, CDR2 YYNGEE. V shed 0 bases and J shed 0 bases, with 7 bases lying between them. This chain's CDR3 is CASSVVSSSYEQYF. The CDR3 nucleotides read TGTGCCAGCAGCGTAGTCAGCAGCTCCTACGAGCAGTACTTC.

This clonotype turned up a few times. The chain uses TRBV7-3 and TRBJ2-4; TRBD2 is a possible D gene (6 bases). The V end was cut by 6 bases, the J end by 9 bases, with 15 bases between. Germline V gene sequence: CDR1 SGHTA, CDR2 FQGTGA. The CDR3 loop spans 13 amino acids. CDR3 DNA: TGTGCCAGCAGTCCCGGAGGGTCCAGCATTCAGTACTTC. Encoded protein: CASSPGGSSIQYF. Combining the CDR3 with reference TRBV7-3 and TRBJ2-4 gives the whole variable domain GAGVSQTPSNKVTEKGKYVELRCDPISGHTALYWYRQSLGQGPEFLIYFQGTGAADDSGLPNDRFFAVRPEGSVSTLKIQRTERGDSAVYLCASSPGGSSIQYFGAGTRLSVL.

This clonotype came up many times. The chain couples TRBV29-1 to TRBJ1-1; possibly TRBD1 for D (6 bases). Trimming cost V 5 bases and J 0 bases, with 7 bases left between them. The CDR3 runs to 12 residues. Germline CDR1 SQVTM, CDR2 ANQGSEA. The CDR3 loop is CSVTGMNTEAFF. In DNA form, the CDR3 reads TGCAGCGTTACAGGGATGAACACTGAAGCTTTCTTT.

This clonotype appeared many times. The CDR3 DNA follows: TGTGCCAGCAGCTCCCCCATAGCGGGGGACACAGATACGCAGTATTTT. Amino acid sequence: CASSSPIAGDTDTQYF. The chain has TRBV12-3 or TRBV12-4 and TRBJ2-3; the match to TRBD2 covers 9 bases. Trimming cost V 6 bases and J 2 bases; bases outside gene matches: 9. This CDR3 has 16 residues.

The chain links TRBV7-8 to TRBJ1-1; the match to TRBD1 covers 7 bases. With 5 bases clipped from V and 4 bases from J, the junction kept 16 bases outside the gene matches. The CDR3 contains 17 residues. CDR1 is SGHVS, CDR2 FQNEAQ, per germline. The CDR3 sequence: CASSRASYPGQSTEAFF. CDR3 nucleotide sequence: TGTGCCAGCAGCCGCGCCTCCTATCCGGGACAGAGCACTGAAGCTTTCTTT.

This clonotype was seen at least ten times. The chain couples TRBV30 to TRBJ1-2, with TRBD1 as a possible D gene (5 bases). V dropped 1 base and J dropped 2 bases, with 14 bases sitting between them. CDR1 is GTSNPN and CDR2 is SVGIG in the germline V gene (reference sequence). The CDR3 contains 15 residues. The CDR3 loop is CAWSATQGRNYGYTF. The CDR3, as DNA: TGTGCCTGGAGTGCGACCCAGGGAAGGAACTATGGCTACACCTTC.

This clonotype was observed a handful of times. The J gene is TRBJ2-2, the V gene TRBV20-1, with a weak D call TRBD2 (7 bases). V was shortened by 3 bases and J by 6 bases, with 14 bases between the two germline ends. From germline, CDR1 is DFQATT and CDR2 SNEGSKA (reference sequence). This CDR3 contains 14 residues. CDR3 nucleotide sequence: TGCAGTGCTAGTATGGGGGGGCCGTCCGGGGAGCTGTTTTTT. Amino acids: CSASMGGPSGELFF.

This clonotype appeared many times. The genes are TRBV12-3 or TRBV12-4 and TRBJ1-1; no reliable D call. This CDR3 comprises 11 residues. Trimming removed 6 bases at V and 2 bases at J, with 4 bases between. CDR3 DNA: TGTGCCAGCAGACACAACACTGAAGCTTTCTTT. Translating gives CASRHNTEAFF.

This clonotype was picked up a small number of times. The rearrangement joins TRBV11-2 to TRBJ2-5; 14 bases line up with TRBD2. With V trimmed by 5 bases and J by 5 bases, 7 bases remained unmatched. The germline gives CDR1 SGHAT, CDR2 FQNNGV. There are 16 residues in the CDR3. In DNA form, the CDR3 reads TGTGCCAGCAGCCGGCGGACTAGCGGGGGGAGGGAGACCCAGTACTTC. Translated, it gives CASSRRTSGGRETQYF.

CDR3 in amino acids: CASSLVQGPDTQYF. In DNA form, the CDR3 reads TGTGCCAGCAGCTTGGTACAGGGACCAGATACGCAGTATTTT. The rearrangement uses TRBV7-2 and TRBJ2-3, with a weak D call TRBD1 (6 bases). The CDR3 spans 14 residues. CDR1 is SGHTA and CDR2 is FQGNSA in the germline V gene. The V gene lost 3 bases and the J gene lost 4 bases, with 11 bases spanning the gap.

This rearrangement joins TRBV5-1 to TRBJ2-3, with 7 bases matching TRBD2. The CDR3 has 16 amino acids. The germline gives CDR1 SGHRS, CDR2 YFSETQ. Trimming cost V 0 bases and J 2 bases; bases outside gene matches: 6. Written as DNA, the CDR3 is TGCGCCAGCAGCTTGGGGGCTAGCGGTAACACAGATACGCAGTATTTT. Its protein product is CASSLGASGNTDTQYF.

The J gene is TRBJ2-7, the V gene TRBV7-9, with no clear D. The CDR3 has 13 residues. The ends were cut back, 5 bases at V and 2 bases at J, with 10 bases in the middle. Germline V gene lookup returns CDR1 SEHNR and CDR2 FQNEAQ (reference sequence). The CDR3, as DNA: TGTGCCAGCAGCCCCGATAACACCTACGAGCAGTACGTC. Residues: CASSPDNTYEQYV.

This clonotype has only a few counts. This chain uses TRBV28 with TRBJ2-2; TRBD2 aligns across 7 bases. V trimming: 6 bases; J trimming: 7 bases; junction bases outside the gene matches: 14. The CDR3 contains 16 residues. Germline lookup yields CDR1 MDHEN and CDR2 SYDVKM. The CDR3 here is CASRLPPQRGIGELFF. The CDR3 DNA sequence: TGTGCCAGCAGGTTACCCCCTCAGCGGGGTATCGGGGAGCTGTTTTTT.

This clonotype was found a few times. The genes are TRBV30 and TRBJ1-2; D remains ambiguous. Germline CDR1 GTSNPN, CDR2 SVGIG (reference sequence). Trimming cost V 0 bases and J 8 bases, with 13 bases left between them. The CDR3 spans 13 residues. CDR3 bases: TGTGCCTGGAGTGTACGCACCCCCGGGGGCTACACCTTC. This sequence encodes CAWSVRTPGGYTF.

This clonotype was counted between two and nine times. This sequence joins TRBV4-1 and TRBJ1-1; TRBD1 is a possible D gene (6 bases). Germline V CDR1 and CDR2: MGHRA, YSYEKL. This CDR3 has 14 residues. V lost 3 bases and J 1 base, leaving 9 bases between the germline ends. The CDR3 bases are TGCGCCAGCAGCCACCTGACAGGGAACACTGAAGCTTTCTTT. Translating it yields CASSHLTGNTEAFF.

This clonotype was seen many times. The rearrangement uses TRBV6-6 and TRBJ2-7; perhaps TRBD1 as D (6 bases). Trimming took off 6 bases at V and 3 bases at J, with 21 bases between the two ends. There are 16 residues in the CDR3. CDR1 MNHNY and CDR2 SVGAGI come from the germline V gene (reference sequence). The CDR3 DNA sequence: TGTGCCAGCAGCCTTCATCCCGGAACAGGGAACTACGAGCAGTACGTC. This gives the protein CASSLHPGTGNYEQYV.

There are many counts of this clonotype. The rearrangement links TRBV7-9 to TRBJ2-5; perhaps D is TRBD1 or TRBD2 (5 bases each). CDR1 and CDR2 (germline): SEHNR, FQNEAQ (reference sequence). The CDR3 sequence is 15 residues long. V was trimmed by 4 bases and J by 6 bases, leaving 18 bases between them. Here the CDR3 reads CASSSTGTPAKTQYF. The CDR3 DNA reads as TGTGCCAGCAGCTCCACCGGGACCCCAGCGAAGACCCAGTACTTC.

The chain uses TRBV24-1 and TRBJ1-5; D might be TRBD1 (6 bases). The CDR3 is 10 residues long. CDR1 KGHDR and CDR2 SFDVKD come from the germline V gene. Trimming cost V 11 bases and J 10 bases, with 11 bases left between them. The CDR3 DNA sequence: TGTGCCAGAAACAGGGAACCCCAGCATTTT. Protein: CARNREPQHF.

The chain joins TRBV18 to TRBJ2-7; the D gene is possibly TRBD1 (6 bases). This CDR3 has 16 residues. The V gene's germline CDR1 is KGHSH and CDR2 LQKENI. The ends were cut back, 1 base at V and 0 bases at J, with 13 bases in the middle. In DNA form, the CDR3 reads TGTGCCAGCTCACCACAAGGGACACTAAACTCCTACGAGCAGTACTTC. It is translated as CASSPQGTLNSYEQYF. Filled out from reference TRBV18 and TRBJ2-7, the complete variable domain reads NAGVMQNPRHLVRRRGQEARLRCSPMKGHSHVYWYRQLPEEGLKFMVYLQKENIIDESGMPKERFSAEFPKEGPSILRIQQVVRGDSAAYFCASSPQGTLNSYEQYFGPGTRLTVT.

The DNA for the CDR3 is TGTGCCAGCAGCCCAACTCGGGGCGGTAACACTGAAGCTTTCTTT. Amino acids: CASSPTRGGNTEAFF. The V and J genes are TRBV6-6 and TRBJ1-1, with D perhaps TRBD1 (5 bases). Trimming removed 6 bases from V and 2 bases from J, with 16 bases in between. CDR1 is MNHNY and CDR2 is SVGAGI in the germline V gene (reference sequence). The CDR3 contains 15 residues.

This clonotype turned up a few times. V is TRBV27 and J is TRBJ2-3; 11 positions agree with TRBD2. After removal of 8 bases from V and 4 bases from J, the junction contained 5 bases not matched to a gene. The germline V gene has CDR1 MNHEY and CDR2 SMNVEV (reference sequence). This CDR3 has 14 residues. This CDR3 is CASRSGGASDTQYF. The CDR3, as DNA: TGTGCCAGCCGTAGCGGGGGGGCTTCAGATACGCAGTATTTT.

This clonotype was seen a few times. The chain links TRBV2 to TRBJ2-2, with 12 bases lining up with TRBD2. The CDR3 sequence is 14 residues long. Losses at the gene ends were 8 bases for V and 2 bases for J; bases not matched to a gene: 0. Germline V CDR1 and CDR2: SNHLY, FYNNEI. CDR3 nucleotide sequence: TGTGCCAGCGGACTAGCGGGAAACACCGGGGAGCTGTTTTTT. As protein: CASGLAGNTGELFF.

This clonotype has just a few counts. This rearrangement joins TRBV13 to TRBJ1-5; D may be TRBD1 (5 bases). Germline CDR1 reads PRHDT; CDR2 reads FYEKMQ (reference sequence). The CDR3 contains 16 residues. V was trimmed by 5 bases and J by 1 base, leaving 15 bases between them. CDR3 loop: CASSRDGWGSNQPQHF. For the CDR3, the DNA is TGTGCCAGCAGCCGTGACGGATGGGGCAGCAATCAGCCCCAGCATTTT.

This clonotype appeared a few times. The CDR3 DNA is TGTGCCAGCAGCTCGCCATCCCGGGTTAGCACAGATACGCAGTATTTT. Residues: CASSSPSRVSTDTQYF. The chain is built from TRBV7-8 and TRBJ2-3; D is ambiguous. CDR3 length: 16 residues. Per germline, CDR1 SGHVS and CDR2 FQNEAQ. V gave up 4 bases and J gave up 0 bases, with 14 bases separating them.

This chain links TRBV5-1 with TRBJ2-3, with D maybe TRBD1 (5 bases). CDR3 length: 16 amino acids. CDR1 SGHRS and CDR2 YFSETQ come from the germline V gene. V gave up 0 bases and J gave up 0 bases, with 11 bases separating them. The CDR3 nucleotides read TGCGCCAGCAGCTTGGGGTCAGGGTACAGCACAGATACGCAGTATTTT. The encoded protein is CASSLGSGYSTDTQYF.

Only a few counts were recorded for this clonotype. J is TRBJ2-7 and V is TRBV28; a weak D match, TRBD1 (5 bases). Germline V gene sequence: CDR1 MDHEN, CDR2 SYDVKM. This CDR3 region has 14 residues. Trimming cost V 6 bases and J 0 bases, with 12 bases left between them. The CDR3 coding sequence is TGTGCCAGCAGCTCCAGACAGTACTCCTACGAGCAGTACGTC. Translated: CASSSRQYSYEQYV.

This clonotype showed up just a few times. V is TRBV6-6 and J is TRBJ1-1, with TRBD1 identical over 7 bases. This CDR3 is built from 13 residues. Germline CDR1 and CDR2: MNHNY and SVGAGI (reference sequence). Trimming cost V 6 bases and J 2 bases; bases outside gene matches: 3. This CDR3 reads CASRQGTNTEAFF. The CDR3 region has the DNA TGTGCCAGCAGACAGGGGACAAACACTGAAGCTTTCTTT.

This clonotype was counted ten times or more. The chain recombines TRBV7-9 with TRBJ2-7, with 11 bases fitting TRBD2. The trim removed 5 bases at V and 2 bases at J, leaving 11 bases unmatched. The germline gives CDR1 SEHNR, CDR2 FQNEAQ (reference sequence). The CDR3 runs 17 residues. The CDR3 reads CASSPPSSGGRTYEQYF. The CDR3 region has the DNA TGTGCCAGCAGCCCCCCCTCTAGCGGGGGGCGAACCTACGAGCAGTACTTC.

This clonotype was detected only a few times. The CDR3 spells CSARGTGGYEQYV. In DNA, the CDR3 is TGCAGTGCTAGGGGGACAGGGGGCTACGAGCAGTACGTC. V gene TRBV20-1 combines with J gene TRBJ2-7; 11 bases match TRBD1. Germline V lookup: CDR1 DFQATT, CDR2 SNEGSKA (reference sequence). The CDR3 runs to 13 residues. Losses at the gene ends were 3 bases for V and 3 bases for J; bases not matched to a gene: 1.

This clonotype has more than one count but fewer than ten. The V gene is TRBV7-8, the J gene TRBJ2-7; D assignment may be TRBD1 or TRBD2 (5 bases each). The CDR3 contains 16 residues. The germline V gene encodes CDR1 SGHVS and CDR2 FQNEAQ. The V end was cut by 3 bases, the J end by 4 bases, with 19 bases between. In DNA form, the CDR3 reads TGTGCCAGCAGCTTGGGGACCAGGGAAAGTCGTTACGAGCAGTACTTC. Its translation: CASSLGTRESRYEQYF.